This T cell receptor beta chain emerged from a study of shared clonotypes between healthy human individuals. On the study more broadly: In total, the donors were two women and a few men aged 18 to 49. Study-level results: Memory subsets generally showed lower estimated richness than naive subsets. In a handful of donors, around 4.5% of naive CD4 clonotypes appeared in common.

From CD4+ cells came CD45RA+ naive and CD45RA-negative memory subsets. V dropped 2 bases and J dropped 0 bases, with 4 bases sitting between them. CDR1 is SGHRS and CDR2 is YFSETQ in the germline V gene. This CDR3 is built from 13 residues. Notes on this clone: Its antigen is currently unknown. The same CDR3 arises from other DNA sequences in this sample as well.

Repertoires were generated with immunoSEQ multiplex PCR, while TCRdb's copy carries only in-frame clones and drops some. The sample holds more than 2 million clones, almost 96% seen once. The rearrangement links TRBV5-1 to TRBJ2-3; D is undetermined. The receptor was isolated from a man between 18 and 35 years old in good health. The sample taken for sequencing was naive CD4+ T cells sorted from blood. This sample's subset: CD45RA+ positively selected. The CDR3: CASSLPSTDTQYF. In DNA, the CDR3 is TGCGCCAGCAGCTTACCTAGCACAGATACGCAGTATTTT.